The rows below give T cell receptor beta chains drawn from one sample of a study of a mutant IDH1 vaccine in newly diagnosed glioma. Some clones are missing from TCRdb's copy, which holds only in-frame ones; the method was immunoSEQ multiplex PCR. This table has some 32,000 clones, approximately 89% appearing once. These receptors lack a known antigen. The input for sequencing was PBMCs, taken from a glioma patient whose treatment included an IDH1 peptide vaccine. These receptors all stem from a middle-aged man with glioma. CDR3s include the opening cysteine and the closing phenylalanine or tryptophan. The order of the fields is clone size, V gene, J gene, D gene, CDR3 DNA, CDR3 protein. The D gene is left open where the match is weak. Expanded clones are given a class, and other clones once, few, many or no size at all.

>once|TRBV10-1|TRBJ2-2|TRBD1
TGCGCCAGCAGGAGGACAGGGCCCGGGGAGCTGTTTTTT
CASRRTGPGELFF
>NA|TRBV19|TRBJ2-5|NA
TGTGCCAGTAGTTTTGACTGGCAAGAGACCCAGTACTTC
CASSFDWQETQYF
>NA|TRBV4-2|TRBJ1-4|NA
TGTGCCAGCAGCCAAGACAGGGCAATTAATGAAAAACTGTTTTTT
CASSQDRAINEKLFF
>NA|TRBV7-9|TRBJ2-1|NA
TGTGCCAGCAGCTTAGAGGGAAATGAGCAGTTCTTC
CASSLEGNEQFF
>NA|TRBV7-9|TRBJ1-4|TRBD1
TGTGCCAGCAGCTGGGGACAGCTCCCACTAAATGAAAAACTGTTTTTT
CASSWGQLPLNEKLFF
>few|TRBV6-1|TRBJ2-6|NA
TGTGCCAGCACCCCGGGGCATCTTGGGGCCAACGTCCTGACTTTC
CASTPGHLGANVLTF
>NA|TRBV5-6|TRBJ1-3|NA
TGTGCCAGCAGCATACGACAGTATCGCGGCGGAAACACCATATATTTT
CASSIRQYRGGNTIYF
>NA|TRBV9|TRBJ2-5|TRBD2
TGTGCCAGCAGCGACATAGGGGGGACTAGCGGGAGGAGGGAGACCCAGTACTTC
CASSDIGGTSGRRETQYF
>once|TRBV7-4|TRBJ2-6|NA
TGTGCCAGCAGCTCACAAAGTCGGGCCAACGTCCTGACTTTC
CASSSQSRANVLTF
>once|TRBV27|TRBJ2-7|TRBD1
TGTGCCAGCAGTCCGGGACAGGGAGGCTACGAGCAGTACTTC
CASSPGQGGYEQYF
>NA|TRBV7-2|TRBJ2-5|NA
TGTGCCAGCAGCTTAGGAGGGGACCCCCCGACCCAGTACTTC
CASSLGGDPPTQYF
>NA|TRBV11-2|TRBJ2-7|NA
TGTGCCAGCAGCTTCCATCTGGGGCACCGAACCTCCTACGAGCAGTACTTC
CASSFHLGHRTSYEQYF
>NA|TRBV6-5|TRBJ2-5|NA
TGTGCCAGCAGTTATAACAGGGACGAGCAGACCCAGTACTTC
CASSYNRDEQTQYF
>NA|TRBV12-2|TRBJ1-1|NA
TGTGCAAGTCGCTTAGTTGGCATTCAAAACACTGAAGCTTTCTTT
CASRLVGIQNTEAFF
>NA|TRBV25-1|TRBJ2-6|NA
TGTGCCAGCAGTACTCTAGGACAAACGAGCTCTGGGGCCAACGTCCTGACTTTC
CASSTLGQTSSGANVLTF
>NA|TRBV27|TRBJ2-5|TRBD1
TGTGCCAGCAGTTTCTATAGTACAGGGGCCCAAGAGACCCAGTACTTC
CASSFYSTGAQETQYF
>NA|TRBV21-1|TRBJ1-3|NA
TGTGCCAGCAGCATTCCCGGAAACGGCGCTGGAAACACCATATATTTT
CASSIPGNGAGNTIYF